The 26 T cell receptor beta chains below come from one sample, sequenced in a study of tumor and adjacent non-tumor tissue in lung cancer (dated by TCRdb to 2017 to 2018). The library came from multiplex PCR. Reads for this sample came from an Illumina HiSeq 2500. Following protocols modified from ARM-PCR, the researchers constructed TCRbeta libraries through three rounds of nested PCR with primers (Table S4). The public reads were reanalyzed by TCRdb: fastp trimming at Q25, MiXCR alignment, in-frame beta chains only. Each entry is one CDR3 protein sequence, shown with its most common DNA and genes. The sample table lists tens of thousands of distinct CDR3 sequences, around 70% of them with a count of one. The top ten clones comprise about a quarter of the sample. RNA was extracted from bulk unsorted tissue and checked for quality with a NanoDrop ND-1000 and an Agilent 2100. The normal lung samples consisted of distant non-tumor tissue collected more than 3 cm from the tumor edge.

Sequenced material: distant non-tumor lung tissue. The receptors stem from a woman aged 45-59 years with non-small cell lung cancer.

Comment on this clonotype: One end of the junction does not line up with germline, which may come from a read error. The chain couples TRBV11-2 to TRBJ1-1; no firm D call. The germline V gene encodes CDR1 SGHAT and CDR2 FQNNGV. This CDR3 comprises 14 residues. The CDR3 loop is CASDFAGKNTETFF. The CDR3 nucleotides are TGTGCCAGCGACTTCGCGGGAAAGAACACTGAAACTTTCTTT.

Turning to this clonotype: A single base separates this from a much larger clone, so it may be a read error. J is TRBJ1-3 and V is TRBV12-5; D is unclear. The germline gives CDR1 LGHNT, CDR2 FRNRAP. V was cut by 2 bases and J by 0 bases, with 17 bases left in between. CDR3 size: 18 residues. The CDR3 spells CASGLPRSLAGSGNTIYF. In DNA form, the CDR3 reads TGTGCTAGTGGTTTGCCCCGATCCCTCGCTGGCTCTGGAAACACCATATATTTT.

In regard to this clonotype: This likely comes from a read error, as the CDR3 has no conserved phenylalanine or tryptophan at its end. The rearrangement joins TRBV11-2 to TRBJ2-7, with TRBD2 as a possible D gene (5 bases). Germline V CDR1 and CDR2: SGHAT, FQNNGV. The CDR3 runs 13 residues. The CDR3 spells CASCLAPGYEQYS. DNA for the CDR3: TGTGCCAGCTGCTTAGCGCCTGGGTACGAGCAGTACTCC.

In this sample, this clonotype turned up once. This clone may be a read error of a much larger clone one base away. The chain recombines TRBV28 with TRBJ2-7; tentative D call: TRBD1 (5 bases). The CDR3 contains 14 residues. Per germline, CDR1 MDHEN and CDR2 SYDVKM. The V and J ends lost 4 bases and 2 bases respectively, with 12 bases between them. In DNA, the CDR3 is TGTGCCAGCAGTTCCCGCAGGGTTACCTACGAGCAGTACTTC. Residues: CASSSRRVTYEQYF. The complete variable domain, with remaining parts taken from reference TRBV28 and TRBJ2-7, reads DVKVTQSSRYLVKRTGEKVFLECVQDMDHENMFWYRQDPGLGLRLIYFSYDVKMKEKGDIPEGYSVSREKKERFSLILESASTNQTSMYLCASSSRRVTYEQYFGPGTRLTVT.

The genes are TRBV6-5 and TRBJ2-7; 13 nucleotides agree with TRBD2. The CDR3 runs to 17 residues. Trimming took 7 bases from V and 9 from J; bases not matched to a gene: 18. The germline V gene encodes CDR1 MNHEY and CDR2 SVGAGI. The CDR3 is CASNSATRTSGSRLQYF. The CDR3 bases are TGTGCCAGCAATTCCGCTACCAGGACTAGCGGGAGTCGTTTGCAGTACTTC.

Of note for this clonotype: At one end, the junction sequence differs from germline, possibly due to a read error. The CDR3 region is CASSLAVSTDTQYF. The CDR3 DNA follows: TGTGCTAGCAGCTTAGCGGTCAGCACAGATACGCAGTATTTT. The chain carries TRBV11-1 and TRBJ2-3; TRBD2 might be the D (6 bases). Germline V gene lookup returns CDR1 SGHAT and CDR2 FQDESV (reference sequence). The CDR3 totals 14 residues.

The J gene is TRBJ1-1, the V gene TRBV30, with D unclear. CDR1 is GTSNPN and CDR2 is SVGIG in the germline V gene (reference sequence). CDR3 size: 14 residues. V lost 4 bases and J lost 1, with 13 bases in between. Written as DNA, the CDR3 is TGTGCCTGGACTGTATACGGGCCGAACACTGAAGCTTTCTTT. The encoded protein is CAWTVYGPNTEAFF.

The rearrangement uses TRBV6-1 and TRBJ2-1; TRBD1 might be the D (6 bases). Germline loops: CDR1 MNHNS, CDR2 SASEGT. The CDR3 runs to 16 residues. The V end lost 4 bases, the J end lost 5 bases, and 18 bases lay between the germline ends. The CDR3 is CASSVSGTRRHNEQFF. CDR3 nucleotide sequence: TGTGCCAGCAGTGTATCCGGGACAAGGAGACACAATGAGCAGTTCTTC.

As to this clonotype: The junction does not match germline at one end; this may be a read error. The V call is TRBV6-5, the J call TRBJ2-2; 10 positions match TRBD1. The CDR3 runs 15 residues. The germline gives CDR1 MNHEY, CDR2 SVGAGI. CDR3 loop: CACRWDRGYAGGLFF. DNA for the CDR3: TGTGCCTGCAGATGGGACAGGGGCTACGCCGGGGGGCTGTTTTTT.

With respect to this clonotype: One end of the junction is discordant with germline, which a read error may explain. V and J are TRBV28 and TRBJ2-7; 8 nucleotides align to TRBD1. The CDR3 runs 14 residues. The germline V gene has CDR1 MDHEN and CDR2 SYDVKM. CDR3: CASSGSGQAYVQYF. The CDR3 region has the DNA TGTGCCAGCAGCGGATCGGGACAGGCCTACGTGCAGTACTTC.

Remarks on this clonotype: A much larger clone lies a single base off, so this may be a read error. The V and J genes are TRBV20-1 and TRBJ2-1; D call uncertain. The CDR3 consists of 14 residues. The germline V gene has CDR1 DFQATT and CDR2 SNEGSKA (reference sequence). The CDR3 sequence: CSVRSYFGDNEQFF. The CDR3 DNA is TGCAGTGTTAGAAGTTATTTTGGGGACAATGAGCAGTTCTTC.

The V and J genes are TRBV12-3 or TRBV12-4 and TRBJ2-4; D is unresolved. This CDR3 is 15 amino acids long. V lost 5 bases, J lost 0 bases, and 11 bases lay in between. The CDR3 loop is CASSRLGVAKNIQYF. The DNA of the CDR3 is TGTGCCAGCAGTCGACTGGGCGTAGCCAAAAACATTCAGTACTTC.

There are a few counts of this clonotype. A much more abundant neighbour one base away suggests this may be a read error. V is TRBV20-1 and J is TRBJ2-7; D is possibly TRBD1 (6 bases). CDR3 length equals 15 residues. The germline V gene has CDR1 DFQATT and CDR2 SNEGSKA (reference sequence). Between the trimmed V and J ends, which lost 5 bases and 0 bases, there was a span of 17 bases. CDR3 DNA sequence: TGCAGTGCTGACAGGAGTCACGCGCCCTCCTACGAGCAGTACTTC. It encodes CSADRSHAPSYEQYF.

This clonotype was counted many times. This chain uses TRBV28 with TRBJ2-7; 9 bases fit TRBD2. The germline V gene has CDR1 MDHEN and CDR2 SYDVKM. Trimming took 5 bases from V and 2 from J; bases not matched to a gene: 4. There are 14 residues in the CDR3. CDR3 residues: CASSIAGETYEQYF. For the CDR3, the DNA is TGTGCCAGCAGTATAGCGGGAGAGACCTACGAGCAGTACTTC.

This clonotype was counted a few times. V and J are TRBV11-2 and TRBJ1-1, with D unresolved. Germline lookup yields CDR1 SGHAT and CDR2 FQNNGV. The CDR3 has 14 residues. The V end lost 1 base, the J end lost 11 bases, and 17 bases lay between the germline ends. In DNA form, the CDR3 reads TGTGCCAGCAGCTTAGTGTCACATACGTGGGGTGCTTTCTTT. It yields the protein CASSLVSHTWGAFF.

This clonotype was seen once. An end of the junction does not agree with germline; a read error may underlie this. The chain joins TRBV6-6 to TRBJ2-5; D gene uncertain. Germline-derived CDR1 and CDR2 are MNHNY and SVGAGI (reference sequence). The CDR3 runs 14 residues. DNA of the CDR3: TGTACCAGCAATTATCCAGGAAGGGCGGAAACCCAGTACTTC. This sequence encodes CTSNYPGRAETQYF.

As regards this clonotype: The junction departs from the called germline gene at one end, perhaps through a read error. The chain combines TRBV6-1 with TRBJ2-7; 7 bases fit TRBD1. The CDR3 contains 16 residues. The germline V gene encodes CDR1 MNHNS and CDR2 SASEGT. In DNA, the CDR3 is TGTACCAGCAGAGAAGCAGGACAGGCTGGGTCCTACGAACAGTACTTC. Its protein product is CTSREAGQAGSYEQYF.

Note on this clonotype: A read error may account for a junction end that differs from germline. This chain joins TRBV20-1 and TRBJ2-6, with unresolved D. Germline assignment: CDR1 DFQATT and CDR2 SNEGSKA (reference sequence). This CDR3 comprises 16 residues. CDR3 residues: CSGRDGRSAGANVLTF. The CDR3 coding sequence is TGCAGTGGTAGAGATGGTAGGAGTGCTGGGGCCAACGTCCTGACTTTC.

Details on this clonotype: Since a much larger clone is just one base distant, this may be a read error. The chain combines TRBV6-2 or TRBV6-3 with TRBJ2-1; tentative D call: TRBD2 (6 bases). Germline loops: CDR1 MNHEY, CDR2 SVGEGT. Between the trimmed V and J ends, which lost 6 bases and 8 bases, there was a span of 20 bases. The CDR3 is 15 residues long. The CDR3 is CASSYTSRSSHEQFF. In DNA form, the CDR3 reads TGTGCCAGCAGCTATACTAGCAGGAGTTCCCATGAGCAGTTCTTC.

This clonotype occurred a few times. Given a much more abundant clone one base away, this may be a read error. This sequence joins TRBV6-6 and TRBJ2-1, with D uncertain. The CDR3 sequence is 12 residues long. Germline assignment: CDR1 MNHNY and CDR2 SVGAGI (reference sequence). V lost 8 bases, J lost 8 bases, and 13 bases lay in between. The CDR3 DNA reads TGTGCCAGCGATCGGCGATGCGATGAGCAGTTCTTC. Protein sequence: CASDRRCDEQFF.

As concerns this clonotype: A much larger clone lies a single base off, so this may be a read error. The CDR3 reads CASRQGTSGLETRYF. The CDR3 nucleotides are TGTGCCAGCAGGCAAGGGACTAGCGGGTTAGAGACCCGGTACTTC. The chain has TRBV6-9 and TRBJ2-5; the match to TRBD2 covers 12 bases. Germline assignment: CDR1 MNHGY and CDR2 SVAAGI. This CDR3 is built from 15 residues.

This chain links TRBV28 with TRBJ2-1; 11 nucleotides align to TRBD2. Trimming at V came to 3 bases and at J to 6 bases, leaving 10 bases not matched to a gene. CDR1 and CDR2 from the germline V gene are MDHEN and SYDVKM. The CDR3 runs 17 residues. CDR3 coding DNA: TGTGCCAGCAGTTTCCAGTGGGGGGGGACTAGCGGCAATGAGCAGTTCTTC. Translation gives CASSFQWGGTSGNEQFF.

This clonotype was observed a handful of times. Since a much larger clone is just one base distant, this may be a read error. J is TRBJ2-5 and V is TRBV20-1; 9 bases match TRBD2. Germline CDR1 is DFQATT and CDR2 is SNEGSKA (reference sequence). This CDR3 has 15 amino acids. Unmatched junction bases numbered 12, after V lost 5 bases and J lost 5 bases. The chain's CDR3 is CSALPIAGETETQYF. CDR3 coding DNA: TGCAGTGCTCTACCAATAGCGGGAGAGACGGAGACCCAGTACTTC.

In the case of this clonotype: Mismatch with germline at one junction end may stem from a read error. The chain employs TRBV11-2 and TRBJ2-1; 8 bases are a match to TRBD1. CDR3 length equals 13 residues. Germline V gene sequence: CDR1 SGHAT, CDR2 FQNNGV. The CDR3 reads CTSSSGQGNEQFF. CDR3 DNA: TGTACCAGCAGCTCAGGACAGGGTAATGAGCAGTTCTTC.

This clonotype was found a few times. The J gene is TRBJ2-3, the V gene TRBV11-2; D might be TRBD1 (5 bases). The CDR3 runs to 14 residues. Germline values: CDR1 SGHAT, CDR2 FQNNGV. V was cut by 0 bases and J by 12 bases, with 16 bases left in between. The CDR3 sequence is CASSLDPGKSTQYF. In nucleotides, the CDR3 is TGTGCCAGCAGCTTAGACCCAGGGAAGTCAACACAGTATTTT.

The chain recombines TRBV4-1 with TRBJ1-1, with D possibly TRBD1 on 6 matching bases. V lost 10 bases and J 1 base, leaving 22 bases between the germline ends. Germline lookup yields CDR1 MGHRA and CDR2 YSYEKL. The CDR3 length is 16 residues. This chain's CDR3 is CANSQDGYRANTEAFF. The CDR3 region has the DNA TGCGCCAATAGCCAAGATGGTTACAGGGCGAACACTGAAGCTTTCTTT.